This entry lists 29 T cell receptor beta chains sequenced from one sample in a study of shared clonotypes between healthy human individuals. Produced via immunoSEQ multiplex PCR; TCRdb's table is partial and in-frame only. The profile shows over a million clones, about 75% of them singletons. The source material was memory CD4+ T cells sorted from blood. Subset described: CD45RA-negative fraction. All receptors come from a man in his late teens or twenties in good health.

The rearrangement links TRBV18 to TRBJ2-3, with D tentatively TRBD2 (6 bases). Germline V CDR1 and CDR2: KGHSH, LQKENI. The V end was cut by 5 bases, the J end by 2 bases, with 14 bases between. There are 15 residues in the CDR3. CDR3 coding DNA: TGTGCCAGCTCAATCAGTAGCGGAATCACAGATACGCAGTATTTT. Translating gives CASSISSGITDTQYF.

The CDR3 bases are TGTGCCAGCAGCGGAGGGGGACAGGCTATTAACACTGAAGCTTTCTTT. It specifies CASSGGGQAINTEAFF. J is TRBJ1-1 and V is TRBV9; 8 bases align to TRBD1. The CDR3 consists of 16 residues. CDR1 is SGDLS, CDR2 YYNGEE, per germline. Losses at the gene ends were 3 bases for V and 2 bases for J; bases not matched to a gene: 9. The variable domain in full, completed from reference TRBV9 and TRBJ1-1, reads DSGVTQTPKHLITATGQRVTLRCSPRSGDLSVYWYQQSLDQGLQFLIQYYNGEERAKGNILERFSAQQFPDLHSELNLSSLELGDSALYFCASSGGGQAINTEAFFGQGTRLTVV.

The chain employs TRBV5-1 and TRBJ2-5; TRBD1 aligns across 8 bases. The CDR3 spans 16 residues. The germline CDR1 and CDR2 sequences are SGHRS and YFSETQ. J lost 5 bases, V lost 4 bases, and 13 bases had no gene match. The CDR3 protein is CASSRSRDRFGETQYF. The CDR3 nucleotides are TGCGCCAGCAGCAGGTCCCGGGACAGGTTTGGGGAGACCCAGTACTTC.

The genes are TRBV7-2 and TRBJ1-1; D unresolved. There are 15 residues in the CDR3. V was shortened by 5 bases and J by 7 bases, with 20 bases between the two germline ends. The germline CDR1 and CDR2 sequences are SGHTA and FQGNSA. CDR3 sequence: CASSQGAAPNFEAFF. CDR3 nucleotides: TGTGCCAGCAGCCAAGGTGCGGCCCCAAATTTTGAAGCTTTCTTT.

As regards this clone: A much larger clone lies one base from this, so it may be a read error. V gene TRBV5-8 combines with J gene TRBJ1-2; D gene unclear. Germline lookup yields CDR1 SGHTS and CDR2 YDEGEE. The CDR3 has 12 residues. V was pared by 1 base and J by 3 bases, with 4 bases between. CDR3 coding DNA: TGTGCCAGCAGCTTGACATACTATGGCTACACCTTC. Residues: CASSLTYYGYTF.

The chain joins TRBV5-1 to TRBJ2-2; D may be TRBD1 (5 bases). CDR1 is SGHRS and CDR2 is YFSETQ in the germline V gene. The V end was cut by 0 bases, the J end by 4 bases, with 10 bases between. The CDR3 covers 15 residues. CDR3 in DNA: TGCGCCAGCAGCTTGGGACAGTCGGGCACCGGGGAGCTGTTTTTT. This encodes CASSLGQSGTGELFF.

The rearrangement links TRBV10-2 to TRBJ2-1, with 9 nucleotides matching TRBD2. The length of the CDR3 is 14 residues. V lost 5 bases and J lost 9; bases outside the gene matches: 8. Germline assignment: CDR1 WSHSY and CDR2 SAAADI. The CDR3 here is CASSLIAGDVEQFF. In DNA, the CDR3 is TGCGCCAGCAGTTTAATAGCGGGAGATGTTGAGCAGTTCTTC.

CDR3 in DNA: TGTGCCAGCAGCGTAGGAGATGGACAGGAAGGTAGGGATACGCAGTATTTT. Residues: CASSVGDGQEGRDTQYF. This chain joins TRBV9 and TRBJ2-3; 7 nucleotides agree with TRBD1. Losses at the gene ends were 0 bases for V and 6 bases for J; bases not matched to a gene: 13. Germline lookup yields CDR1 SGDLS and CDR2 YYNGEE. The CDR3 sequence is 17 residues long.

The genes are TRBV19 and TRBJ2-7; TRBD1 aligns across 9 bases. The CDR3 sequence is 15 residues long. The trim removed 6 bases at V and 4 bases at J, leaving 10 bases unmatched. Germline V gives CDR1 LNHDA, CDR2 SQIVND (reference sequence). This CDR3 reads CASSPETGGLYEQYF. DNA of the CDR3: TGTGCCAGTAGCCCTGAAACAGGGGGCTTGTACGAGCAGTACTTC. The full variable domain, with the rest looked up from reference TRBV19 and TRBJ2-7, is DGGITQSPKYLFRKEGQNVTLSCEQNLNHDAMYWYRQDPGQGLRLIYYSQIVNDFQKGDIAEGYSVSREKKESFPLTVTSAQKNPTAFYLCASSPETGGLYEQYFGPGTRLTVT.

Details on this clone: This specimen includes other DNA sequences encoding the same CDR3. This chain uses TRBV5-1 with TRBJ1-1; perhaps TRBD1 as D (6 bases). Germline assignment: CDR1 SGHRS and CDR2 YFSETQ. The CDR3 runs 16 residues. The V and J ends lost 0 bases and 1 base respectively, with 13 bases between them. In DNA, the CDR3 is TGCGCCAGCAGCTTGGCTCCGGGAGGGGGGAACACTGAAGCTTTCTTT. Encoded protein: CASSLAPGGGNTEAFF. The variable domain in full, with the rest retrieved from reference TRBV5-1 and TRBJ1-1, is KAGVTQTPRYLIKTRGQQVTLSCSPISGHRSVSWYQQTPGQGLQFLFEYFSETQRNKGNFPGRFSGRQFSNSRSEMNVSTLELGDSALYLCASSLAPGGGNTEAFFGQGTRLTVV.

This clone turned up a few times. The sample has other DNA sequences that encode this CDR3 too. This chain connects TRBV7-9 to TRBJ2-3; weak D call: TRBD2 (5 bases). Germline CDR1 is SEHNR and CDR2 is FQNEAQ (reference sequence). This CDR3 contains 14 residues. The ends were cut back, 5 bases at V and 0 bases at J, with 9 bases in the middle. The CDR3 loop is CASSRSGSTDTQYF. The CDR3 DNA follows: TGTGCCAGCAGCCGAAGCGGTAGCACAGATACGCAGTATTTT.

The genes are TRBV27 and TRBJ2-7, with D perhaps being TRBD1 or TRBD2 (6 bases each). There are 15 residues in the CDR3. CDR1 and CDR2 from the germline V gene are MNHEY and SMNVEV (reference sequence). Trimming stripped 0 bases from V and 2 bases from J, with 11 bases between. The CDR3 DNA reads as TGTGCCAGCAGTTTATCCGGGGGCCCCACCTACGAGCAGTACTTC. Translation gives CASSLSGGPTYEQYF.

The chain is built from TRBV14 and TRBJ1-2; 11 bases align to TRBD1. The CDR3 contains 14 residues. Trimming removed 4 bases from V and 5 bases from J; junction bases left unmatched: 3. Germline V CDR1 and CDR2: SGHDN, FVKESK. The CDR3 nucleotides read TGTGCCAGCAGCCGGGGACAGGGGGGGTATGGCTACACCTTC. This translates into CASSRGQGGYGYTF.

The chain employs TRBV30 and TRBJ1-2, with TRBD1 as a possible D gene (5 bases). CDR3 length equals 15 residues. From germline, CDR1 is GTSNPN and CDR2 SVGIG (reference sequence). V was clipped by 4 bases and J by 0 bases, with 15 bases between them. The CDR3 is CAWTFRDRTNYGYTF. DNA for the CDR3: TGTGCCTGGACCTTCCGGGACCGAACTAACTATGGCTACACCTTC.

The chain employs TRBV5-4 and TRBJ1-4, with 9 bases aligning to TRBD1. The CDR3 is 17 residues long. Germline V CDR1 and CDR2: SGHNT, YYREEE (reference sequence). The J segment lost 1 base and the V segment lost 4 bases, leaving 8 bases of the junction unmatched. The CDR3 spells CASSPGTGSGTNEKLFF. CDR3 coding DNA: TGTGCCAGCAGCCCCGGGACAGGGTCAGGAACTAATGAAAAACTGTTTTTT. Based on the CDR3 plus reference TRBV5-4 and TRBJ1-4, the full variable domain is ETGVTQSPTHLIKTRGQQVTLRCSSQSGHNTVSWYQQALGQGPQFIFQYYREEENGRGNFPPRFSGLQFPNYSSELNVNALELDDSALYLCASSPGTGSGTNEKLFFGSGTQLSVL.

The CDR3 here is CASSPTTGPNSYEQYF. For the CDR3, the DNA is TGTGCCAGCAGCCCGACGACAGGGCCAAACTCCTACGAGCAGTACTTC. The chain carries TRBV9 and TRBJ2-7; 7 bases line up with TRBD1. The CDR3 is 16 residues long. Germline V gene lookup returns CDR1 SGDLS and CDR2 YYNGEE. Trimming took 4 bases from V and 0 from J; bases not matched to a gene: 10.

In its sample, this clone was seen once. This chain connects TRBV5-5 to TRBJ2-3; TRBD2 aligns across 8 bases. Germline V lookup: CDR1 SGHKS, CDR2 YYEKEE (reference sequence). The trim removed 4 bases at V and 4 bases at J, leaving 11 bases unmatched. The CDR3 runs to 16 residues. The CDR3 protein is CASSLSSGWSADTQYF. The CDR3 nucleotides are TGTGCCAGCAGCCTTTCTAGCGGGTGGTCGGCAGATACGCAGTATTTT.

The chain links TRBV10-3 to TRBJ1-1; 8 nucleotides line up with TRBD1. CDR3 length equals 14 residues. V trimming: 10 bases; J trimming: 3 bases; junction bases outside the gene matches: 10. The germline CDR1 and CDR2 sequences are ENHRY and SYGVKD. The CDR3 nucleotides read TGTGCCACCCATCCGCAGGGGGCGGACACTGAAGCTTTCTTT. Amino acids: CATHPQGADTEAFF.

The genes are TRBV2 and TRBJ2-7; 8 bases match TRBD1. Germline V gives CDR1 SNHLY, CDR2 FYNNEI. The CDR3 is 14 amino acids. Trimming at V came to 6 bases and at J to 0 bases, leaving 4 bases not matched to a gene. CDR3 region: CASRGTGYSYEQYF. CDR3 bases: TGTGCCAGCAGAGGGACAGGCTACTCCTACGAGCAGTACTTC.

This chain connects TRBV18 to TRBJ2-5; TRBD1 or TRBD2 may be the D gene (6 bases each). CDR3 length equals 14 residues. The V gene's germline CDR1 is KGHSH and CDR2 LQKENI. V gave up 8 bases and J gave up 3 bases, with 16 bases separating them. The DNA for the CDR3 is TGTGCCAGCCGCTCGGGGGCCGAGAAAGAGACCCAGTACTTC. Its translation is CASRSGAEKETQYF.

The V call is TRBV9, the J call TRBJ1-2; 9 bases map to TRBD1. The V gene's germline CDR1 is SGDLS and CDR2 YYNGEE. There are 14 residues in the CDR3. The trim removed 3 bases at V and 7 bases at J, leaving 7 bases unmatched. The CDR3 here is CASSANRGQGGYTF. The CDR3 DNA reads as TGTGCCAGCAGCGCAAACAGGGGGCAAGGTGGCTACACCTTC.

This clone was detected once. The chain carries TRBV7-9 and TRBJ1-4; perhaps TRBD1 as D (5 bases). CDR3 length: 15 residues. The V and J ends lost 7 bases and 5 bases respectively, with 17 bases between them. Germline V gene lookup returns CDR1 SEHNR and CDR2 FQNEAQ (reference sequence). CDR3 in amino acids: CASIRGTSENEKLFF. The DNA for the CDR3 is TGTGCCAGCATTCGAGGGACGAGTGAGAATGAAAAACTGTTTTTT.

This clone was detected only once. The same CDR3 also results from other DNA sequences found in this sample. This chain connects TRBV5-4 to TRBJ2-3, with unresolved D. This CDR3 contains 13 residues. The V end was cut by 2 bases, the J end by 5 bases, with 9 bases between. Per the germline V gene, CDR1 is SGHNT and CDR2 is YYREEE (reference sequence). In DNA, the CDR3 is TGTGCCAGCAGCTTACCAGGTGGAGATACGCAGTATTTT. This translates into CASSLPGGDTQYF.

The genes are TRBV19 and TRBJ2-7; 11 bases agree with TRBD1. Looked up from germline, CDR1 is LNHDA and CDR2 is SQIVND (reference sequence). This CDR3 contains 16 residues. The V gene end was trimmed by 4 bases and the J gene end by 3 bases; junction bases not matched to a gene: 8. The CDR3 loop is CASSRARTGGGYEQYF. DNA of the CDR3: TGTGCCAGTAGTAGGGCACGGACAGGGGGCGGCTACGAGCAGTACTTC.

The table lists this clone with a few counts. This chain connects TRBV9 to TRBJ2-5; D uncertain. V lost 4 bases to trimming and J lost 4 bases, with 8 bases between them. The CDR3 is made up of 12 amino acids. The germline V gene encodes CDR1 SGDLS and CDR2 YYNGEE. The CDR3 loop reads CASSQNRETQYF. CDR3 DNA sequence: TGTGCCAGCAGCCAAAACAGAGAGACCCAGTACTTC.

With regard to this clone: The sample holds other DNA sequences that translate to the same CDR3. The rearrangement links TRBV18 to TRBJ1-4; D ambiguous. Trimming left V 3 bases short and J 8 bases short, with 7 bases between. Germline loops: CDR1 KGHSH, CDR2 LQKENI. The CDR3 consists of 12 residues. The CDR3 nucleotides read TGTGCCAGCTCACCCCGAGGGGAAAAACTGTTTTTT. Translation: CASSPRGEKLFF.

The CDR3 is CACRTETDSPLHF. The CDR3 DNA follows: TGTGCCTGCCGAACAGAGACCGATTCACCCCTCCACTTT. This chain connects TRBV30 to TRBJ1-6; D unclear. In germline, CDR1 is GTSNPN, CDR2 SVGIG (reference sequence). V lost 6 bases and J 8 bases, leaving 14 bases between the germline ends. The CDR3 is 13 residues long.

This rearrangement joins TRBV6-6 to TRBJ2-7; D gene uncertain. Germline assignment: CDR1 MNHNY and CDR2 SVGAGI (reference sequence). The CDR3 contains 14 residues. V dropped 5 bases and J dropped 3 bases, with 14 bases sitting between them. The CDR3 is CASSESVGRYEQYF. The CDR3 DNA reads TGTGCCAGCAGTGAGAGTGTAGGGCGCTACGAGCAGTACTTC.

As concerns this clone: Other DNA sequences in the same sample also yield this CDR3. Here the CDR3 DNA reads TGCGCCAGCAGTTCTGGACAGGGGAACACTGAAGCTTTCTTT. Encoded protein: CASSSGQGNTEAFF. The chain links TRBV5-1 to TRBJ1-1; 8 bases agree with TRBD1. V lost 5 bases to trimming and J lost 1 base; unmatched junction nucleotides: 4. CDR1 and CDR2 from the germline V gene are SGHRS and YFSETQ. CDR3 length: 14 amino acids.